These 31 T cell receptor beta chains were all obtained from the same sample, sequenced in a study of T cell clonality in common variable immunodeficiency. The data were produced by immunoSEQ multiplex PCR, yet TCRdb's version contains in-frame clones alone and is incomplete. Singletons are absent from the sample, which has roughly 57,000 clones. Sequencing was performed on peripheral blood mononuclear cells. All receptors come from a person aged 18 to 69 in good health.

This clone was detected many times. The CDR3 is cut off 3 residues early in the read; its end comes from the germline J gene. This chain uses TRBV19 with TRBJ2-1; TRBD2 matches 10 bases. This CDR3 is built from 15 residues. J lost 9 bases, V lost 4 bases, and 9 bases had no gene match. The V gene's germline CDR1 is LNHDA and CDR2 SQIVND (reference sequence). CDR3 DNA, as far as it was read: TGTGCCAGTAGTACGGCGGGACTAGCGCTCGGTGAG. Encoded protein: CASSTAGLALGE. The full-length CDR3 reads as CASSTAGLALGEQFF.

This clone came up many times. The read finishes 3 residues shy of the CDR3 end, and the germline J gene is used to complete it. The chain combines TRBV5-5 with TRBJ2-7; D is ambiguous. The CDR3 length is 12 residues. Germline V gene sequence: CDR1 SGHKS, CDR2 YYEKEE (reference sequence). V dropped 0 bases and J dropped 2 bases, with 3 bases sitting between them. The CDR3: CASSLEAYEQYF. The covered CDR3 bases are TGTGCCAGCAGCTTGGAGGCCTACGAG.

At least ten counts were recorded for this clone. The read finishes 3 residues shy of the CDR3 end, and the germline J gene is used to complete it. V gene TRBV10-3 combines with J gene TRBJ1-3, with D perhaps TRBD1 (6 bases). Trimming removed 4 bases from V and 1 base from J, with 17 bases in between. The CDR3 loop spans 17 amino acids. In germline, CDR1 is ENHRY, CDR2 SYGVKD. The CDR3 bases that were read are TGTGCCATCAGTGGCAATACAGGGACCCGTTCTGGAAACACC. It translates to CAISGNTGTRSGNT. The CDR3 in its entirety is CAISGNTGTRSGNTIYF.

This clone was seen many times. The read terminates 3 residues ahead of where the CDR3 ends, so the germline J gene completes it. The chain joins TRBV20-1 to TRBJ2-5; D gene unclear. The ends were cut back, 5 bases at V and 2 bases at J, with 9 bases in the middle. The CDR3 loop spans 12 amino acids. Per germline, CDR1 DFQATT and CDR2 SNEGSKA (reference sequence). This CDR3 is CSAGPQQETQYF. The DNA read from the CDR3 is TGCAGTGCTGGCCCCCAACAAGAGACC.

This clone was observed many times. This CDR3 is CSARELAGSTDTQYF. The part of the CDR3 DNA that was read is TGCAGTGCCCGCGAACTAGCGGGATCCACAGATACG. This chain connects TRBV20-1 to TRBJ2-3; 10 bases are a match to TRBD2. The read ends 3 residues before the CDR3 terminus; that terminus is restored from the germline J gene. Losses at the gene ends were 6 bases for V and 2 bases for J; bases not matched to a gene: 8. There are 15 residues in the CDR3. From germline, CDR1 is DFQATT and CDR2 SNEGSKA (reference sequence).

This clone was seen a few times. CDR3 bases read: TGTGCCAGCAGTGAAGCGTTGGCAGATACC. It is translated as CASSEALADT. The complete CDR3 reads CASSEALADTYTF. V gene TRBV6-1 combines with J gene TRBJ1-2; D gene unclear. Sequencing ends 3 residues short of the CDR3 end; the germline J gene provides the rest. CDR3 length: 13 amino acids. Germline V lookup: CDR1 MNHNS, CDR2 SASEGT.

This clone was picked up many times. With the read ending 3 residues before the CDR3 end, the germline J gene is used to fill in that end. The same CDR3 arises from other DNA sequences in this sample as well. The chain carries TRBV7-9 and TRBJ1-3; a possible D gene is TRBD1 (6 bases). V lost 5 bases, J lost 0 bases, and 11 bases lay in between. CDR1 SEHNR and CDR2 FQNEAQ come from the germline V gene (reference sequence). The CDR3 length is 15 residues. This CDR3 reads CASSLQTGSGNTIYF. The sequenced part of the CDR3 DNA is TGTGCCAGCAGCCTACAGACAGGCTCTGGAAACACC.

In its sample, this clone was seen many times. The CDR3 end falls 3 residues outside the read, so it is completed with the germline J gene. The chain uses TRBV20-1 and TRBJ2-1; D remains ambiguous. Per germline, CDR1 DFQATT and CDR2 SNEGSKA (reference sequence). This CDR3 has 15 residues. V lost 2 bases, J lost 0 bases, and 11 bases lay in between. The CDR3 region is CSARPYYVSYNEQFF. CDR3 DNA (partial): TGCAGTGCTAGACCTTACTACGTCTCCTACAATGAG.

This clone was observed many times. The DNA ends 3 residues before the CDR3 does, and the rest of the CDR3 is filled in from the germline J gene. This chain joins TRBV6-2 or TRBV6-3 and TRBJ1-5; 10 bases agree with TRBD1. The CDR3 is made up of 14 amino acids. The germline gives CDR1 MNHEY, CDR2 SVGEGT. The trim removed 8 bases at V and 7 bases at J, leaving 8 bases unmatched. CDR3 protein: CASALTGGAQPQHF. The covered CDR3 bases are TGTGCCAGCGCCCTGACAGGGGGCGCCCAGCCC.

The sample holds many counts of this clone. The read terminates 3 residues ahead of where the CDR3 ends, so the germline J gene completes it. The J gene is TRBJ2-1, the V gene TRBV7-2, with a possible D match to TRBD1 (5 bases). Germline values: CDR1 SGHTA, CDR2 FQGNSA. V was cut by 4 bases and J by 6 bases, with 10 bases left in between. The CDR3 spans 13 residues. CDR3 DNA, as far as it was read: TGTGCCAGCAGCTACGTAAGGGGCAATGAG. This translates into CASSYVRGNE. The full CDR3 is CASSYVRGNEQFF.

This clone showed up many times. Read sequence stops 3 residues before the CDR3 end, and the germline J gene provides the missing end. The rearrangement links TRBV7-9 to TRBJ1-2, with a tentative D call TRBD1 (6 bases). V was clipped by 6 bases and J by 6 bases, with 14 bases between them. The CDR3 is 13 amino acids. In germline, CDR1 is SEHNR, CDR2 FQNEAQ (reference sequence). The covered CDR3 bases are TGTGCCAGCAGTACGGGACATGGAAATGGC. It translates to CASSTGHGNG. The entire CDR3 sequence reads CASSTGHGNGYTF.

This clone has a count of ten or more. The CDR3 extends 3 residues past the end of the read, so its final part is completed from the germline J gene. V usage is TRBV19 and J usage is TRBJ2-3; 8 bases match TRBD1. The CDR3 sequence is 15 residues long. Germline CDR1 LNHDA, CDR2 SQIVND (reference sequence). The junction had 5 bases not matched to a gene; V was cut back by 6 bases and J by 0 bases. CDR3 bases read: TGTGCCAGTAGCTACAGGGGGACTAGCACAGATACG. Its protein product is CASSYRGTSTDT. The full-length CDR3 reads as CASSYRGTSTDTQYF.

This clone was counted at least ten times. This chain's CDR3 is CSARDLRGTGELFF. The covered CDR3 bases are TGCAGTGCTAGAGATCTAAGGGGCACCGGGGAG. The chain uses TRBV20-1 and TRBJ2-2, with a tentative D call TRBD1 (5 bases). The read halts 3 residues ahead of the CDR3 end, with the missing end drawn from the germline J gene. Germline V gene data show CDR1 as DFQATT and CDR2 as SNEGSKA (reference sequence). V dropped 0 bases and J dropped 4 bases, with 9 bases sitting between them. The CDR3 totals 14 residues.

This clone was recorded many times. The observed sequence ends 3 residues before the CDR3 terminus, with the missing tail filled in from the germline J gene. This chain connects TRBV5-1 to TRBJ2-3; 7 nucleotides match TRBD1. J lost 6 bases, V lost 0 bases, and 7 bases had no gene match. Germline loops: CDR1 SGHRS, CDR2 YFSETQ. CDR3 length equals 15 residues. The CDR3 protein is CASSLDRGRSDTQYF. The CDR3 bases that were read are TGCGCCAGCAGCTTGGACAGGGGTCGGTCGGATACG.

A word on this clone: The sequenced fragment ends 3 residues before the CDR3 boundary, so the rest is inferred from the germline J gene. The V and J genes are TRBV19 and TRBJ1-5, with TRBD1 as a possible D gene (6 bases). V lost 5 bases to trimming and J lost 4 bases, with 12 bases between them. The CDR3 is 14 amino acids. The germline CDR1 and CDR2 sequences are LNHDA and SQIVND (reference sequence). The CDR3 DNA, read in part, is TGTGCCAGTAGTTTCGAACAGGGTAATCAGCCC. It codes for CASSFEQGNQP. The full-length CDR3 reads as CASSFEQGNQPQHF.

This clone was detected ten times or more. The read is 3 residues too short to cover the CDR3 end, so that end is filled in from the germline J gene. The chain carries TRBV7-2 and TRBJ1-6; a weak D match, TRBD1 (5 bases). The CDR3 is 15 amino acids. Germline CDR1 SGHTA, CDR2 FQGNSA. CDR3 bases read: TGTGCCAGCAGCTTAGGGCGGGGACTGGGGAAGCCC. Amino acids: CASSLGRGLGKP. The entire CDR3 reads CASSLGRGLGKPLHF.

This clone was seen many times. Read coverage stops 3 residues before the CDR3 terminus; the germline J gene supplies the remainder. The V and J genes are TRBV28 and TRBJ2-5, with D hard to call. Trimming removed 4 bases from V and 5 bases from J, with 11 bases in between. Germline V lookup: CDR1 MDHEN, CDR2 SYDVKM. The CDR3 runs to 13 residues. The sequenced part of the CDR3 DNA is TGTGCCAGCAGTTACGGTACTCGGGAGACC. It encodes CASSYGTRET. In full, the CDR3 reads CASSYGTRETQYF. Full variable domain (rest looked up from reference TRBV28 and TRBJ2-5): DVKVTQSSRYLVKRTGEKVFLECVQDMDHENMFWYRQDPGLGLRLIYFSYDVKMKEKGDIPEGYSVSREKKERFSLILESASTNQTSMYLCASSYGTRETQYFGPGTRLLVL.

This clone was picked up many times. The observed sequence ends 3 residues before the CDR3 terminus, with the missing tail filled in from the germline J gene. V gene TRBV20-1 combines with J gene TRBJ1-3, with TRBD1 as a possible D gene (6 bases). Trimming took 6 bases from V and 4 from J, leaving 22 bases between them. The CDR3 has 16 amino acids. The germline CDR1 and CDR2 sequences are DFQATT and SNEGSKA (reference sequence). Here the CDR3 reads CSALRGGSHKGNTIYF. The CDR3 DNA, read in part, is TGCAGTGCGCTTAGGGGGGGCAGCCACAAAGGAAACACC.

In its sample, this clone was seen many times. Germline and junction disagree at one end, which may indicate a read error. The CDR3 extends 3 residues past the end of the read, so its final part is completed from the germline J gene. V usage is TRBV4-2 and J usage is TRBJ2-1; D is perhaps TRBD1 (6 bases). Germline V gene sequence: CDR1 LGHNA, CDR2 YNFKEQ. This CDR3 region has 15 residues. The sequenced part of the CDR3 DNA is TGCGCCAGCAGCCAAGATCCCAGGGGACACAATGAG. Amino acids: CASSQDPRGHNE. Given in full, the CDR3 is CASSQDPRGHNEQFF.

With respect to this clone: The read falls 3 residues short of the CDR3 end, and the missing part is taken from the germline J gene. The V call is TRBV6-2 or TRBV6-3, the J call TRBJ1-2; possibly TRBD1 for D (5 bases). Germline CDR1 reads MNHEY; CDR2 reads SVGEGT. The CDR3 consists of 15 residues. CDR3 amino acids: CASREGLYSYNDYTF. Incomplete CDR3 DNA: TGTGCCAGCAGGGAGGGACTTTACTCCTACAATGAC.

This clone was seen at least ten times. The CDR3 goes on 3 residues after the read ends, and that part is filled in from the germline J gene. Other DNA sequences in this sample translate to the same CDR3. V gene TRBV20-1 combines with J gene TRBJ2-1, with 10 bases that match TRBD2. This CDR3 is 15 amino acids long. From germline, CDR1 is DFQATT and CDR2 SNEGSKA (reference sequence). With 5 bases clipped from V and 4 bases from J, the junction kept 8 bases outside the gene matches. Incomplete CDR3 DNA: TGCAGTGCTGGGGGGACTAGCGCCTCGTACAATGAG. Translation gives CSAGGTSASYNE. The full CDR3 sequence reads CSAGGTSASYNEQFF.

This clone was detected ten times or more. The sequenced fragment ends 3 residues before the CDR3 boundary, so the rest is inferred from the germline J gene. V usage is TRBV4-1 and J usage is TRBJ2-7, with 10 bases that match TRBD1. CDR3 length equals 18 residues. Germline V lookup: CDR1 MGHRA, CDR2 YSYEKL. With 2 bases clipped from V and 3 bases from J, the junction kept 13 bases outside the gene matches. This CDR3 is CASSQYPYTGTGDYEQYF. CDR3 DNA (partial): TGCGCCAGCAGCCAATATCCATATACCGGGACAGGGGACTACGAG.

This chain's CDR3 is CASSLRSDTYTF. The DNA read from the CDR3 is TGTGCCAGCAGCCTTCGTTCAGATACC. The chain uses TRBV7-2 and TRBJ1-2; D is ambiguous. The CDR3 end falls 3 residues outside the read, so it is completed with the germline J gene. The CDR3 is 12 residues long. Germline CDR1 and CDR2: SGHTA and FQGNSA.

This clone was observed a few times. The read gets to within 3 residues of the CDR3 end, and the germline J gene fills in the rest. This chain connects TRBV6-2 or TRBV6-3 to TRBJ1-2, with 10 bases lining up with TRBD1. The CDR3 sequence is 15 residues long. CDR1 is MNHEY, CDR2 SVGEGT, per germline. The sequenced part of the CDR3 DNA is TGTGCCAGCAGTTGGCCGGGGACAGGGGTCACTGAC. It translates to CASSWPGTGVTD. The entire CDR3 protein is CASSWPGTGVTDYTF.

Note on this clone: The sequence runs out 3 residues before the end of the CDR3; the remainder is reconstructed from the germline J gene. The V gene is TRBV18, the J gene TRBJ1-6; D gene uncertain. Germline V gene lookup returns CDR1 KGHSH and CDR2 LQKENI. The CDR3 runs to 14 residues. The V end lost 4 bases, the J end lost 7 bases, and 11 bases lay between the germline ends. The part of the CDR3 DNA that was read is TGTGCCAGCTCACAGGGTAGCGACAATTCACCC. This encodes CASSQGSDNSP. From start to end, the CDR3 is CASSQGSDNSPLHF.

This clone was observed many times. Partial CDR3 DNA: TGTGCCAGTAGTATCAGCGGGGGGCCATACAATGAG. This encodes CASSISGGPYNE. The whole CDR3 sequence reads CASSISGGPYNEQFF. The chain links TRBV19 to TRBJ2-1, with 9 bases that match TRBD2. The CDR3 end falls 3 residues outside the read, so it is completed with the germline J gene. The CDR3 runs 15 residues. V dropped 3 bases and J dropped 4; count of bases not matched to a gene: 4. Germline CDR1 and CDR2: LNHDA and SQIVND (reference sequence).

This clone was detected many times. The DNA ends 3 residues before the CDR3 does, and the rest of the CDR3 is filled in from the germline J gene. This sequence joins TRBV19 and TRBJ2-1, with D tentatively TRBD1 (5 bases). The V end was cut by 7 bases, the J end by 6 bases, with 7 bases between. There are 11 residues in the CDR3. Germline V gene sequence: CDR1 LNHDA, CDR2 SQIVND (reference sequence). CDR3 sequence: CASKRGNEQFF. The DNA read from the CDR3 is TGTGCCAGTAAAAGGGGCAATGAG.

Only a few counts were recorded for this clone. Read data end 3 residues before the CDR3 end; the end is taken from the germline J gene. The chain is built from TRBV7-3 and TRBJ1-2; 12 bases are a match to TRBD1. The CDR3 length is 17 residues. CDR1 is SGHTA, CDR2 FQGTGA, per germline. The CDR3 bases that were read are TGTGCCAGCAGCTTAAGAAGGGGACAGGGGGCGTCCAATGAC. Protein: CASSLRRGQGASND. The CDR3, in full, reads CASSLRRGQGASNDYTF.

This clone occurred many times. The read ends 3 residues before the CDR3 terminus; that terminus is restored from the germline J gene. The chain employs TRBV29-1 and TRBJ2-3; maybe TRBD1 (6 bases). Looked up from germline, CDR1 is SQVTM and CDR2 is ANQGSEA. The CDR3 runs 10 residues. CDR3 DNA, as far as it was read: TGCAGCGTTGTGGGGGCCACG. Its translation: CSVVGAT. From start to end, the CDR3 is CSVVGATQYF.

The CDR3 protein is CASSEEYGGGQGDEKLFF. Partial CDR3 DNA: TGTGCCAGCAGTGAAGAGTACGGCGGGGGACAGGGGGATGAAAAA. The J gene is TRBJ1-4, the V gene TRBV6-1; 11 nucleotides line up with TRBD1. Sequencing ends 3 residues short of the CDR3 end; the germline J gene provides the rest. The CDR3 covers 18 residues. V lost 1 base, J lost 6 bases, and 10 bases stayed unmatched. Germline CDR1 reads MNHNS; CDR2 reads SASEGT.

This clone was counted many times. CDR3 bases read: TGTGCCAGCAGTTCGGGGTGGGCAGGCCGGAGTACTGAA. Protein sequence: CASSSGWAGRSTE. The complete CDR3 protein is CASSSGWAGRSTEAFF. The chain carries TRBV6-2 or TRBV6-3 and TRBJ1-1; D is unresolved. The sequence runs out 3 residues before the end of the CDR3; the remainder is reconstructed from the germline J gene. The CDR3 contains 16 residues. The germline CDR1 and CDR2 sequences are MNHEY and SVGEGT. V gave up 4 bases and J gave up 5 bases, with 20 bases separating them.